This T cell receptor (beta chain) derives from a study of naive and memory T cell subsets. Comment on this clonotype: The antigen is not known.

Findings and caveats of the study: Possibly reflecting memory cells re-expressing CD45RA, a few larger clonotypes occurred in naive repertoires, especially CD8. Over 85% of naive TCR sequences appeared only once, unlike memory subsets. TCR abundance followed a power law differing between naive and memory subsets.

CMV status came from CD4+ IFNgamma after overnight CMV lysate stimulation. Four subsets defined by CD45RA and CD27 were sorted after CD3, CD4, CD8 and live/dead staining. From germline, CDR1 is LGHDT and CDR2 YNNKEL (reference sequence). The CDR3 contains 15 residues. Trimming took off 0 bases at V and 4 bases at J, with 12 bases between the two ends. The beta constant-region primer was an equimolar mix of two oligonucleotides covering TRBC1 and TRBC2. Nested alpha and beta constant-region primers with the SP2 primer drove four PCR rounds on ligated cDNA. In TCRdb, the UMI-ligation and nested PCR reads were re-called with MiXCR into one record per CDR3 protein. The repertoire consists of around 93,000 distinct CDR3 sequences, with approximately 10% occurring once and the leading ten covering 0.13%.

Sequencing was carried out using naive CD4+ T cells from blood. V and J are TRBV3-1 and TRBJ1-2; D is undetermined. This TCR came from a human donor in good health. DNA for the CDR3: TGTGCCAGCAGCCAAGAGGGTCCCGTTTTCTATGGCTACACCTTC. Protein: CASSQEGPVFYGYTF.